The entry below describes one T cell receptor (beta chain). Its antigen remains unknown. This entry belongs to a study of monozygotic twins with cystic fibrosis. Study-wide results and caveats: V usage most resembled the co-twin in 13 of 16 pairs. Nucleotide-identical clonotype sharing was significantly higher within monozygotic CF twin pairs than between unrelated CF individuals. Clonality was generally low (median about 0.0097), higher in the most severe patients.

The V end lost 1 base, the J end lost 1 base, and 7 bases lay between the germline ends. There are 14 residues in the CDR3. Germline loops: CDR1 SGHVS, CDR2 FQNEAQ. Libraries were prepared by immunoSEQ multiplex PCR; TCRdb keeps only in-frame clonotypes and omits some of them. The sample has 30,000 to 35,000 clones, around 65% seen once. This receptor was taken from a girl aged 5-17 years with cystic fibrosis. Sample: blood. The genes are TRBV7-8 and TRBJ1-1; D unclear. CDR3 DNA: TGTGCCAGCAGCTTAGTAGGCCGGAACACTGAAGCTTTCTTT. This sequence encodes CASSLVGRNTEAFF.